One T cell receptor (beta chain) is described in this entry. Profiled with immunoSEQ multiplex PCR; TCRdb holds only in-frame clones, not every one. The sample has some 19,000 clones, 78% seen once. This record belongs to a study of CD4+ T cells in melanoma. This CDR3 has 14 amino acids. Germline assignment: CDR1 MDHEN and CDR2 SYDVKM. Trimming took 6 bases from V and 0 from J; bases not matched to a gene: 2. The sequence was collected from a human donor with melanoma. The chain links TRBV28 to TRBJ1-3; TRBD1 matches 7 bases. The CDR3 sequence: CASRAGGSGNTIYF. For the CDR3, the DNA is TGTGCCAGCAGGGCAGGGGGCTCTGGAAACACCATATATTTT.